This section outlines one T cell receptor beta chain sequence together with its context. The antigen it recognizes is unknown. Per-base qualities were not stored, and no clone one base away is much larger. The treatment or condition tag for this specimen amounts to: around 19 received Ad26.COV2.S at low or high dose, single or two shots; about 5 received placebo; per-sample allocation not given. For vaccine and placebo recipients, the sequenced repertoires came from samples collected on day 63 after the first injection. In Cohort 1b, about two dozen adults aged 18-55 years were enrolled at a single site in Boston, USA, between 29 July and 7 August 2020. Ad26.COV2.S was a replication-incompetent adenovirus type 26 vector that expressed a prefusion-stabilized SARS-CoV-2 spike protein derived from the original Wuhan strain. The CDR3 numbers 12 residues from cysteine through phenylalanine. Just the 36-base CDR3 DNA is kept, in frame starting at base 1. V is cut by 6 bases and J by 15 bases, and the space between the germline ends is 17 bases. CDR1 MNHEY and CDR2 SVGAGI were looked up in the germline V gene.

The immunoSEQ Assay was used to sequence TCRbeta CDR3 regions. After extraction, genomic DNA underwent amplification by bias-controlled multiplex PCR, followed by high-throughput sequencing. The original pipeline was this. To quantify the absolute abundance of every unique TCRbeta CDR3 region, sequences were collapsed and filtered. T cell fraction was estimated by normalizing TCRbeta template counts to usable DNA, with usable DNA measured through amplification of reference genes found in all nucleated cells. Repertoire TCRs were annotated as SARS-CoV-2-specific when V gene, CDR3 amino acid sequence and J gene were exactly matched to a known reactive TCR set. The reference SARS-CoV-2 TCR set came from MIRA and was filtered for enrichment in COVID-19-positive ImmuneCODE repertoires, removing public or cross-reactive TCRs. Using the MIRA antigens, annotated TCRs were further analysed by specific ORF or by position within an ORF. Depth was the summed frequency of annotated unique rearrangements, while breadth was defined as annotated unique rearrangements over total unique productive rearrangements. Two-sided Wilcoxon rank-sum tests were used to compare TCR breadth between groups. TCRdb retrieved this table from immuneACCESS and kept in-frame rearrangements only. Not all clones are present; in checked studies, unresolved V genes account for under half, and no reason is known for the remainder. Clone size and V and J calls were adopted from that table, with D and trimming inferred from the DNA. The sample includes fewer than 400,000 clones, with around 85% observed a single time. The top ten clones comprise roughly 2% of the sample.

The data derive from a study of Ad26.COV2.S vaccination and SARS-CoV-2 variants (dated by TCRdb to about 2021). General notes on the study: Vaccine-arm donors came from COV1001, a multicentre, randomized, double-blind, placebo-controlled phase I-IIa trial of Ad26.COV2.S in healthy adults. Blinding of investigators to trial group allocation was maintained during experiments and outcome assessment. Trial participants were randomized into five groups of five, in which low-dose or high-dose Ad26.COV2.S was given once or twice, or placebo was given on both occasions. The specificity and breadth of SARS-CoV-2-reactive T cell receptors after Ad26.COV2.S vaccination were assessed by TCRbeta repertoire sequencing. A total of approximately 30 samples were included in the TCR-sequenced set, comprising around 19 Ad26.COV2.S vaccine recipients, 5 placebo recipients and 8 SARS-CoV-2 convalescent individuals. Ad26.COV2.S was administered intramuscularly at a dose of 5x10^10 or 1x10^11 viral particles, either as one shot or as two shots given 56 days apart. Study-wide conclusions, independent of this receptor: Vaccine and placebo recipients had comparable non-spike TCR breadth, which fits with the vaccine containing only spike. According to the authors, total T cell responses may have been underestimated by the TCR breadth and depth analyses. Spike-specific TCR breadth was higher in Ad26.COV2.S recipients than in placebo recipients (P = 0.0014). After vaccination, spike-specific CD8+ and CD4+ T cell responses were reported to show substantial breadth. The study lacked the statistical power to compare responses across vaccine doses or regimens.

This receptor was identified in a person aged 18 to 65 who received the Ad26.COV2.S COVID-19 vaccine or a placebo. The rearranged segments are TRBV6-5 and TRBJ1-4; 5 matching bases give a weak D call of TRBD1. The sequencing here drew on peripheral blood, taken in a trial of Ad26.COV2.S vaccine versus placebo. The CDR3: CASSPTDKNVFF. The nucleotides read TGTGCCAGCAGCCCGACAGATAAGAACGTGTTTTTT.